Listed here are 15 T cell receptor beta chains from one sample, sequenced in a study of blood T cell repertoires in COVID-19. Some clones are missing from TCRdb's copy, which holds only in-frame ones; the method was immunoSEQ multiplex PCR. The data hold hundreds of thousands of clones, with 89% observed a single time. The sequenced sample consisted of peripheral blood. Every receptor here comes from a young man with COVID-19, enrolled during active disease.

The genes are TRBV5-1 and TRBJ1-1; D ambiguous. Germline CDR1 is SGHRS and CDR2 is YFSETQ. V dropped 0 bases and J dropped 4 bases, with 16 bases sitting between them. The CDR3 spans 16 residues. The CDR3 bases are TGCGCCAGCAGCTTGGCGATCCTGAGTCAAAGCACTGAAGCTTTCTTT. This encodes CASSLAILSQSTEAFF.

The chain couples TRBV5-4 to TRBJ2-5, with TRBD1 identical over 9 bases. Germline CDR1 and CDR2: SGHNT and YYREEE (reference sequence). Trimming removed 0 bases from V and 0 bases from J; junction bases left unmatched: 3. The CDR3 consists of 16 residues. The CDR3 DNA reads as TGTGCCAGCAGCTTGGATTGGGACAGGGACCAAGAGACCCAGTACTTC. Protein product: CASSLDWDRDQETQYF. The full variable domain, rest sourced from reference TRBV5-4 and TRBJ2-5, is ETGVTQSPTHLIKTRGQQVTLRCSSQSGHNTVSWYQQALGQGPQFIFQYYREEENGRGNFPPRFSGLQFPNYSSELNVNALELDDSALYLCASSLDWDRDQETQYFGPGTRLLVL.

This chain links TRBV2 with TRBJ2-7, with 12 bases lining up with TRBD2. With V trimmed by 8 bases and J by 5 bases, 4 bases remained unmatched. The germline gives CDR1 SNHLY, CDR2 FYNNEI. The CDR3 totals 13 residues. CDR3 protein: CASRTSGDHEQYF. The CDR3 coding sequence is TGTGCCAGCCGGACTAGCGGGGACCACGAGCAGTACTTC.

J is TRBJ2-4 and V is TRBV15, with no clear D. Trimming took 0 bases from V and 12 from J, leaving 18 bases between them. Germline V gene sequence: CDR1 LNHNV, CDR2 YYDKDF (reference sequence). The CDR3 loop spans 15 amino acids. CDR3 DNA sequence: TGTGCCACCAGCAGAGATAAGGTAGTGTCAGGCCCTCAGTACTTC. This encodes CATSRDKVVSGPQYF. The full variable domain, its missing parts supplied by reference TRBV15 and TRBJ2-4, is DAMVIQNPRYQVTQFGKPVTLSCSQTLNHNVMYWYQQKSSQAPKLLFHYYDKDFNNEADTPDNFQSRRPNTSFCFLDIRSPGLGDTAMYLCATSRDKVVSGPQYFGAGTRLSVL.

In its sample, this clone was seen a few times. The J gene is TRBJ2-1, the V gene TRBV24-1; a weak D match, TRBD1 (7 bases). The CDR3 is 16 residues long. The V gene's germline CDR1 is KGHDR and CDR2 SFDVKD. Trimming pared 2 bases from V and 2 bases from J, leaving 12 bases between. The CDR3 protein is CATSDSAGQPYNEQFF. In DNA form, the CDR3 reads TGTGCCACCAGTGATTCCGCGGGACAGCCCTACAATGAGCAGTTCTTC.

The genes are TRBV25-1 and TRBJ2-1; 9 bases fit TRBD2. J gave up 1 base and V 8 bases, and 6 bases lay outside the gene matches. This CDR3 is 15 amino acids long. The V gene's germline CDR1 is MGHDK and CDR2 SYGVNS. The CDR3 nucleotides read TGTGCCAGCGCCTTAGCGGGGGAGTCCTACAATGAGCAGTTCTTC. It specifies CASALAGESYNEQFF.

The rearrangement links TRBV21-1 to TRBJ2-3; the D call TRBD2 from the table was never checked on the DNA. TRBV21-1 is labeled a pseudogene. This CDR3 region has 15 residues. Here the CDR3 reads CASSITSGGTDTQYF. As DNA, the CDR3 is TGTGCCAGCAGCATCACTAGCGGGGGGACAGATACGCAGTATTTT.

This clone has more than one count but fewer than ten. The chain recombines TRBV5-4 with TRBJ2-1; TRBD2 matches 8 bases. Trimming cost V 4 bases and J 4 bases; bases outside gene matches: 7. The CDR3 is made up of 15 amino acids. Germline CDR1 SGHNT, CDR2 YYREEE (reference sequence). The CDR3 loop reads CASSPAERGYNEQFF. The CDR3 DNA is TGTGCCAGCAGCCCGGCAGAGCGGGGGTACAATGAGCAGTTCTTC.

J is TRBJ1-1 and V is TRBV7-3; 10 bases are shared with TRBD1. This CDR3 is built from 16 residues. J gave up 2 bases and V 1 base, and 4 bases lay outside the gene matches. From germline, CDR1 is SGHTA and CDR2 FQGTGA. Here the CDR3 DNA reads TGTGCCAGCAGCTTAAACCGGGACAGGGGTAACACTGAAGCTTTCTTT. Protein sequence: CASSLNRDRGNTEAFF.

The V and J genes are TRBV12-5 and TRBJ2-7; a possible D gene is TRBD1 (5 bases). Per the germline V gene, CDR1 is LGHNT and CDR2 is FRNRAP. The ends were cut back, 6 bases at V and 9 bases at J, with 18 bases in the middle. The CDR3 is 13 residues long. In DNA, the CDR3 is TGTGCTAGTGGCCTATATAGGGGTAACGGGCAGTACTTC. Translating it yields CASGLYRGNGQYF.

The genes are TRBV19 and TRBJ2-2, with 9 bases fitting TRBD1. Germline CDR1 reads LNHDA; CDR2 reads SQIVND (reference sequence). V lost 9 bases and J lost 9; bases outside the gene matches: 17. The CDR3 sequence is 16 residues long. The CDR3 sequence: CASRKPGQGISRELFF. The CDR3 coding sequence is TGTGCCAGCCGCAAACCGGGACAGGGTATCAGCCGGGAGCTGTTTTTT.

The count of this clone is one. This chain connects TRBV4-1 to TRBJ2-3; 11 bases fit TRBD2. The CDR3 is 17 residues long. Germline trimming cut 3 bases from V and 1 base from J; bases unmatched to any gene: 6. Germline CDR1 MGHRA, CDR2 YSYEKL. CDR3: CASSQGIAGGGTDTQYF. The DNA of the CDR3 is TGCGCCAGCAGCCAGGGTATAGCGGGGGGGGGCACAGATACGCAGTATTTT.

The DNA for the CDR3 is TGTGCCAGCAGCTCCGAAGCGACAGAAGGACAGGCCCTCGAAAAACTGTTTTTT. Translation gives CASSSEATEGQALEKLFF. This rearrangement joins TRBV11-3 to TRBJ1-4; 7 bases map to TRBD1. This CDR3 has 18 amino acids. Per the germline V gene, CDR1 is SGHNT and CDR2 is YENEEA. Trimming took 4 bases from V and 8 from J; bases not matched to a gene: 19. Looking up the rest from reference TRBV11-3 and TRBJ1-4 gives the full variable domain: EAGVVQSPRYKIIEKKQPVAFWCNPISGHNTLYWYLQNLGQGPELLIRYENEEAVDDSQLPKDRFSAERLKGVDSTLKIQPAELGDSAVYLCASSSEATEGQALEKLFFGSGTQLSVL.

J is TRBJ1-2 and V is TRBV5-1; no clear D gene. The CDR3 is 14 amino acids. Trimming cost V 2 bases and J 4 bases, with 12 bases left between them. The germline V gene has CDR1 SGHRS and CDR2 YFSETQ. DNA of the CDR3: TGCGCCAGCAGCTTTCGAGGTTACGGCTATGGCTACACCTTC. It encodes CASSFRGYGYGYTF. Full variable domain (outside the CDR3, taken from reference TRBV5-1 and TRBJ1-2): KAGVTQTPRYLIKTRGQQVTLSCSPISGHRSVSWYQQTPGQGLQFLFEYFSETQRNKGNFPGRFSGRQFSNSRSEMNVSTLELGDSALYLCASSFRGYGYGYTFGSGTRLTVV.

The chain links TRBV5-8 to TRBJ1-2; D remains ambiguous. Deletions cut 2 bases from V and 10 bases from J, with 12 bases between. Germline V gene data show CDR1 as SGHTS and CDR2 as YDEGEE. The CDR3 extends over 12 amino acids. CDR3 DNA sequence: TGTGCCAGCAGCTTTCAAGGTGACTCCTACACCTTC. As protein: CASSFQGDSYTF.